The 11 T cell receptor beta chains given below trace back to one sample, sequenced in a study of vaccination effects on CD4 cells after COVID-19. Before any sequencing was done, the ViraFEST assay used viral peptide pools to expand antigen-specific CD4+ T cells. Having been cultured for around ten days, the cells underwent CD4+ T cell isolation. Previously uninfected by SARS-CoV-2, the vaccine recipients also showed negative nucleocapsid antibodies. This table comes from immunoSEQ multiplex PCR, and its TCRdb copy is limited to in-frame clones, with some not included. In the table there are 27,000 or so clones, around 70% of which are singletons. Their target antigens are unknown. The sequencing here drew on CD4+ T cells from PBMCs cultured with SARS-CoV-2 spike peptides, taken before COVID-19 vaccination. Receptors originate from a human donor who received a COVID-19 vaccine.

The rearrangement joins TRBV6-6 to TRBJ2-7, with 12 positions matching TRBD2. CDR3 length: 14 residues. CDR1 and CDR2 from the germline V gene are MNHNY and SVGAGI (reference sequence). V shed 4 bases and J 3 bases; nucleotides not matched to a gene: 1. Written as DNA, the CDR3 is TGTGCCAGCAGTTCACTAGCGGGAGGCTACGAGCAGTACTTC. Encoded protein: CASSSLAGGYEQYF.

V gene TRBV10-2 combines with J gene TRBJ2-3, with a tentative D call TRBD1 (5 bases). The length of the CDR3 is 13 residues. V was cut by 3 bases and J by 3 bases, with 7 bases left in between. The germline CDR1 and CDR2 sequences are WSHSY and SAAADI. The CDR3 region is CASSDQGTDTQYF. As DNA, the CDR3 is TGCGCCAGCAGTGACCAGGGAACAGATACGCAGTATTTT.

This clone was detected only a few times. The chain recombines TRBV6-5 with TRBJ1-1; D is possibly TRBD1 (6 bases). The CDR3 is 14 residues long. Germline-derived CDR1 and CDR2 are MNHEY and SVGAGI. Trimming left V 6 bases short and J 6 bases short, with 17 bases between. Here the CDR3 reads CASSLSGGRAEAFF. The CDR3 nucleotides are TGTGCCAGCAGCCTTTCGGGGGGGCGCGCTGAAGCTTTCTTT.

The rearrangement joins TRBV12-3 or TRBV12-4 to TRBJ1-5; 9 positions agree with TRBD1. The CDR3 covers 13 residues. The ends lost 6 bases at V and 9 bases at J; junction bases unmatched: 6. This CDR3 reads CASRETGGSPQHF. The CDR3 DNA reads as TGTGCCAGCAGAGAGACAGGGGGTTCGCCCCAGCATTTT.

This clone was seen just once. The gene calls are TRBV19 and TRBJ2-7; 8 nucleotides agree with TRBD2. V lost 7 bases to trimming and J lost 6 bases; unmatched junction nucleotides: 8. This CDR3 contains 13 residues. CDR1 LNHDA and CDR2 SQIVND come from the germline V gene (reference sequence). Written as DNA, the CDR3 is TGTGCCAGTACAGTGGCGGGAGGAACCGAGCAGTACTTC. It is translated as CASTVAGGTEQYF.

The V gene is TRBV4-1, the J gene TRBJ1-3, with a tentative D call TRBD1 (6 bases). The germline V and J ends were trimmed by 2 bases and 7 bases, with 9 bases remaining between them. The germline gives CDR1 MGHRA, CDR2 YSYEKL. This CDR3 has 13 residues. CDR3 sequence (DNA): TGCGCCAGCAGCCAAAAGGGGGGCAACACCATATATTTT. Its translation: CASSQKGGNTIYF.

This chain connects TRBV14 to TRBJ1-4, with unresolved D. In germline, CDR1 is SGHDN, CDR2 FVKESK. CDR3 length: 17 residues. V was pared by 1 base and J by 0 bases, with 12 bases between. The CDR3 coding sequence is TGTGCCAGCAGCCAAGGTATTAGGAGGGCAACTAATGAAAAACTGTTTTTT. This encodes CASSQGIRRATNEKLFF.

This clone was seen more than once but under ten times. The J gene is TRBJ1-1, the V gene TRBV18, with D maybe TRBD1 (6 bases). The V end was cut by 6 bases, the J end by 1 base, with 12 bases between. Germline CDR1 KGHSH, CDR2 LQKENI. The CDR3 consists of 14 residues. CDR3 region: CASSPRTENTEAFF. The CDR3 DNA reads as TGTGCCAGCTCTCCGCGGACAGAGAACACTGAAGCTTTCTTT.

The chain is built from TRBV20-1 and TRBJ2-1; D unresolved. V was shortened by 3 bases and J by 9 bases, with 9 bases between the two germline ends. Germline CDR1 and CDR2: DFQATT and SNEGSKA (reference sequence). The length of the CDR3 is 11 residues. CDR3 sequence reads: CSASMLGEQFF. The CDR3 DNA is TGCAGTGCTAGCATGTTGGGTGAGCAGTTCTTC.

This chain connects TRBV6-5 to TRBJ2-7, with a weak D call TRBD2 (7 bases). The CDR3 is 15 residues long. Trimming cost V 2 bases and J 4 bases, with 15 bases left between them. Looked up from germline, CDR1 is MNHEY and CDR2 is SVGAGI. CDR3 bases: TGTGCCAGCAGTTACGTGGGGGGGGCCGAATACGAGCAGTACTTC. This translates into CASSYVGGAEYEQYF.

The CDR3 DNA is TGCGCCAGCAGTCAATCCGCGGCTAGCGGGGGCGAGCAGTTCTTC. Residues: CASSQSAASGGEQFF. The chain is built from TRBV23-1 and TRBJ2-1; TRBD2 matches at 10 bases. TRBV23-1 qualifies as an ORF whose function is uncertain. The CDR3 length is 15 residues. The ends lost 0 bases at V and 10 bases at J; junction bases unmatched: 6.